This T cell receptor (beta chain) was retrieved from a study of PD-L1 blockade in urothelial cancer. On the study more broadly: It was at some point between 2012 and 2014 that patients started atezolizumab at 1,200 mg intravenously every 3 weeks.

Profiling relied on immunoSEQ multiplex PCR, and the TCRdb table lists in-frame clones only, not all of them. The top ten hold about 20% of the sample, which has approximately 55,000 clones, roughly 84% seen once. The CDR3 has 13 residues. V dropped 1 base and J dropped 5 bases, with 8 bases sitting between them. From germline, CDR1 is LGHNA and CDR2 YNFKEQ. As for time point: pretreatment peripheral blood. The genes are TRBV4-2 and TRBJ1-2; D gene unclear. The TCR originated in a man between 60 and 70 years old with urothelial cancer. Sequencing was performed on PBMCs, taken around atezolizumab (anti-PD-L1) treatment. The CDR3 DNA sequence: TGTGCCAGCAGCCAAGGAGAGGGATATGGCTACACCTTC. Translated, it gives CASSQGEGYGYTF.